Included here is one T cell receptor (beta chain) sequence, with context. The entry originates in a study of T cell changes during pregnancy in multiple sclerosis. Using immunoSEQ multiplex PCR, the repertoire was profiled, and TCRdb retains in-frame clones only, with some absent. Of some 80,000 clones in the sample, roughly nine tenths were seen once. The source material was peripheral blood, sampled in the first trimester of pregnancy. This TCR was sampled from a female donor in good health, enrolled as a control in a pregnancy study.

CDR3 region: CASSARTGVGSYNSPLHF. The CDR3 DNA follows: TGTGCCAGTAGTGCGCGGACAGGGGTGGGCTCCTATAATTCACCCCTCCACTTT. J is TRBJ1-6 and V is TRBV19; TRBD1 matches 9 bases. Losses at the gene ends were 5 bases for V and 0 bases for J; bases not matched to a gene: 8. The CDR3 is made up of 18 amino acids. Germline loops: CDR1 LNHDA, CDR2 SQIVND (reference sequence).